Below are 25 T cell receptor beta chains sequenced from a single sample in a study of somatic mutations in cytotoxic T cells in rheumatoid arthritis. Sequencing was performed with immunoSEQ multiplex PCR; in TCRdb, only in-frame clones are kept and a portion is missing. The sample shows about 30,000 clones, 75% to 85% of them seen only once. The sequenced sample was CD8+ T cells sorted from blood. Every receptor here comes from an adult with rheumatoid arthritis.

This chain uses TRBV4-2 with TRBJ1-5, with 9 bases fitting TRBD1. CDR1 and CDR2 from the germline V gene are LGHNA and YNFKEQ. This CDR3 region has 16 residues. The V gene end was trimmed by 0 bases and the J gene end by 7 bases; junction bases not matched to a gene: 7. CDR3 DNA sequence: TGTGCCAGCAGCCAAGAGGAACAGGGGGCTAGACAGCCCCAGCATTTT. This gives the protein CASSQEEQGARQPQHF.

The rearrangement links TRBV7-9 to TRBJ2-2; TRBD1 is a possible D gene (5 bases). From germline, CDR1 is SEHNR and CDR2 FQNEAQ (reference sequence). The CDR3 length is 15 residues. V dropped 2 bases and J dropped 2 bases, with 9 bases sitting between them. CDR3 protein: CASSLRQGNTGELFF. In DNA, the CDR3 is TGTGCCAGCAGCTTAAGGCAGGGTAACACCGGGGAGCTGTTTTTT.

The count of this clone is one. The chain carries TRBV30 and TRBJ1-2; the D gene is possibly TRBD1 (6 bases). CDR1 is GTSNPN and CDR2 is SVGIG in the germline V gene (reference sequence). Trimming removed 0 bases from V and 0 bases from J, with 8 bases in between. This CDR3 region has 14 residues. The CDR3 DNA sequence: TGTGCCTGGAGTGTATGGACAGCTAACTATGGCTACACCTTC. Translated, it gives CAWSVWTANYGYTF. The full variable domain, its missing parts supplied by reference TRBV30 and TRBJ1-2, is SQTIHQWPATLVQPVGSPLSLECTVEGTSNPNLYWYRQAAGRGLQLLFYSVGIGQISSEVPQNLSASRPQDRQFILSSKKLLLSDSGFYLCAWSVWTANYGYTFGSGTRLTVV.

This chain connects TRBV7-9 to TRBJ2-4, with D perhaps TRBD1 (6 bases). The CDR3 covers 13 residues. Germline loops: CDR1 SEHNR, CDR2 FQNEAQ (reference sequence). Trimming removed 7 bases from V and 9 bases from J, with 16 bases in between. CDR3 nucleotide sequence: TGTGCCAGCACTCCAAGGGACACCCCCATTCAGTACTTC. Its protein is CASTPRDTPIQYF.

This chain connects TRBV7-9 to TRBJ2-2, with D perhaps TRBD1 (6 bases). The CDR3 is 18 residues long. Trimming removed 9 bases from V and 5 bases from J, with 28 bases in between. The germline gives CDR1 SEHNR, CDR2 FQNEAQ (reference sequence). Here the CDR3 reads CASCFGRGRQVETGELFF. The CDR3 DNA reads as TGTGCCAGTTGCTTCGGGCGTGGAAGACAGGTTGAAACCGGGGAGCTGTTTTTT.

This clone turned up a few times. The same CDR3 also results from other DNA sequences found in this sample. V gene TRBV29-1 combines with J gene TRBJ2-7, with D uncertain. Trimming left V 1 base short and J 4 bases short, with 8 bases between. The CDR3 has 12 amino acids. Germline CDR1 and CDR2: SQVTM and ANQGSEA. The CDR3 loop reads CSVEVADYEQYF. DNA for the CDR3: TGCAGCGTTGAAGTTGCCGATTACGAGCAGTACTTC.

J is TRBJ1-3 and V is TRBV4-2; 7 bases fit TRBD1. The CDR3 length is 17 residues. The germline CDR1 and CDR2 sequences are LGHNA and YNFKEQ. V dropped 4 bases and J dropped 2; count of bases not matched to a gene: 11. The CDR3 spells CASSLGDRASPGNTIYF. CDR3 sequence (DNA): TGTGCCAGCAGCCTGGGTGACAGGGCGTCTCCTGGAAACACCATATATTTT.

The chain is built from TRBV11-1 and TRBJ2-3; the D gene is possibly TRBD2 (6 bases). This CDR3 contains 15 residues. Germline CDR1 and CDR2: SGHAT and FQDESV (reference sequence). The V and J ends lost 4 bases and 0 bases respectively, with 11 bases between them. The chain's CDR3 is CASSYGSGSTDTQYF. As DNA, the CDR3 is TGTGCCAGCAGCTACGGCAGCGGGAGCACAGATACGCAGTATTTT.

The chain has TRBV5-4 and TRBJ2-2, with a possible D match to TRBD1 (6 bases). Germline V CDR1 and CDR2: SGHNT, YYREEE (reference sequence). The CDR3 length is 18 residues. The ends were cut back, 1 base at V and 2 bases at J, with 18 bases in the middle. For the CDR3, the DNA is TGTGCCAGCAGCTTGTTCGGGTCCAGGGGCCTTAACACCGGGGAGCTGTTTTTT. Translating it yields CASSLFGSRGLNTGELFF.

This CDR3 reads CASSTTRQGNYTEAFF. Here the CDR3 DNA reads TGTGCCAGTAGTACCACACGACAGGGGAACTACACTGAAGCTTTCTTT. The chain combines TRBV19 with TRBJ1-1, with 8 bases lining up with TRBD1. There are 16 residues in the CDR3. V dropped 4 bases and J dropped 3; count of bases not matched to a gene: 10. Germline V CDR1 and CDR2: LNHDA, SQIVND (reference sequence).

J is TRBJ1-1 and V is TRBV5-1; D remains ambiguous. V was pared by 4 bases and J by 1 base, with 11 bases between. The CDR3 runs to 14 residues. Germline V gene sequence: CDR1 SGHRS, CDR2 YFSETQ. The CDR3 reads CASSTYTANTEAFF. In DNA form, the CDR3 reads TGCGCCAGCAGCACATACACAGCGAACACTGAAGCTTTCTTT.

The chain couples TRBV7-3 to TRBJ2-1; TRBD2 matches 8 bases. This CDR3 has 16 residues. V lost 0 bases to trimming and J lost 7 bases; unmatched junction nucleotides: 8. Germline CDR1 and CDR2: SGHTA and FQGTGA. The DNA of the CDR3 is TGTGCCAGCAGCTTAACGTTAGCCCCTAGCGGGAATGAGCAGTTCTTC. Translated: CASSLTLAPSGNEQFF. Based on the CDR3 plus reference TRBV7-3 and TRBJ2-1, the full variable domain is GAGVSQTPSNKVTEKGKYVELRCDPISGHTALYWYRQSLGQGPEFLIYFQGTGAADDSGLPNDRFFAVRPEGSVSTLKIQRTERGDSAVYLCASSLTLAPSGNEQFFGPGTRLTVL.

The chain's CDR3 is CASRLDQPQHF. The CDR3 DNA reads as TGTGCAAGTCGCTTAGATCAGCCCCAGCATTTT. The chain uses TRBV12-2 and TRBJ1-5. TRBV12-2 is marked as a pseudogene. The CDR3 is 11 residues long.

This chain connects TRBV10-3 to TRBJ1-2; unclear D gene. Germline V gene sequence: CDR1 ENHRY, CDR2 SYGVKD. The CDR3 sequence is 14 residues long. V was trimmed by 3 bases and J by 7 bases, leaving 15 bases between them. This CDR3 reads CAISELALPGGYTF. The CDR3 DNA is TGTGCCATCAGTGAACTCGCCCTTCCGGGTGGCTACACCTTC.

This CDR3 reads CASSPGVGNYGYTF. The CDR3, as DNA: TGTGCCAGCAGCCCGGGAGTGGGGAACTATGGCTACACCTTC. This chain joins TRBV7-9 and TRBJ1-2; D is unresolved. The CDR3 is 14 residues long. V was clipped by 5 bases and J by 2 bases, with 12 bases between them. CDR1 is SEHNR, CDR2 FQNEAQ, per germline (reference sequence).

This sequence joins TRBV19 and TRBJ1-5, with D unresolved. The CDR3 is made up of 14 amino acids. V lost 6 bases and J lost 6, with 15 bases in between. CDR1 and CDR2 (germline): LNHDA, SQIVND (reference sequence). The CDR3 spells CASRNPRGFQPQHF. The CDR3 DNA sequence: TGTGCCAGTAGGAACCCACGGGGTTTTCAGCCCCAGCATTTT.

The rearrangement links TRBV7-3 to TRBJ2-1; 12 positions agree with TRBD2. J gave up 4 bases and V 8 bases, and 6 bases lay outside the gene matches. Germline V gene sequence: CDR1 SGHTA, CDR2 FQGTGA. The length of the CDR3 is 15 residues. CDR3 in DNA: TGTGCCAGCGGCCTAGCGGGGGGGTCTTACAATGAGCAGTTCTTC. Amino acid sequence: CASGLAGGSYNEQFF.

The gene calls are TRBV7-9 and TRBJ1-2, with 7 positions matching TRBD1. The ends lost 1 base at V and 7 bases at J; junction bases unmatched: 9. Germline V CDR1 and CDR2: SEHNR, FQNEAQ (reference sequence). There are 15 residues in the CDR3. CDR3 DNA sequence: TGTGCCAGCAGCTTAGTTATGAGACAGGGCTCTGGCTACACCTTC. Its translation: CASSLVMRQGSGYTF.

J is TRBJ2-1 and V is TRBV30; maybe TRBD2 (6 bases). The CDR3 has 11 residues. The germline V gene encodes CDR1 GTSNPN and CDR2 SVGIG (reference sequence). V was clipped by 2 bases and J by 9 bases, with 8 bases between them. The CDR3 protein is CAWSWGVEQFF. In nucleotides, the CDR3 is TGTGCCTGGAGTTGGGGGGTTGAGCAGTTCTTC.

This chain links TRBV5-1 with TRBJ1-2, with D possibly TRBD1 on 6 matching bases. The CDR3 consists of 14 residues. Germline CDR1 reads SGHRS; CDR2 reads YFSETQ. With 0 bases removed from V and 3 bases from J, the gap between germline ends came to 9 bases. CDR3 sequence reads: CASSLEAGDYGYTF. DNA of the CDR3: TGCGCCAGCAGCTTGGAAGCAGGGGACTATGGCTACACCTTC.

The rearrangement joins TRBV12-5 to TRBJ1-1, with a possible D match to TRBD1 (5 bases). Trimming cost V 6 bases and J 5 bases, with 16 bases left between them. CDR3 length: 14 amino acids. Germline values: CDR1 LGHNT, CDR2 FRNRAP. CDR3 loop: CASGFGGALTEAFF. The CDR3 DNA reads TGTGCTAGTGGATTTGGCGGGGCATTAACTGAAGCTTTCTTT. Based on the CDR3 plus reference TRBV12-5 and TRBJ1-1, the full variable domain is DARVTQTPRHKVTEMGQEVTMRCQPILGHNTVFWYRQTMMQGLELLAYFRNRAPLDDSGMPKDRFSAEMPDATLATLKIQPSEPRDSAVYFCASGFGGALTEAFFGQGTRLTVV.

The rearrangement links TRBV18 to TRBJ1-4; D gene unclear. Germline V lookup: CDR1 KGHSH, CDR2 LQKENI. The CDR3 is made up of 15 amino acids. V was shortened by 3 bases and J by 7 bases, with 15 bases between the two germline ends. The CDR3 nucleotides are TGTGCCAGCTCACCTTCCCGGCCCCCGGGTGAAAAACTGTTTTTT. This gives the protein CASSPSRPPGEKLFF.

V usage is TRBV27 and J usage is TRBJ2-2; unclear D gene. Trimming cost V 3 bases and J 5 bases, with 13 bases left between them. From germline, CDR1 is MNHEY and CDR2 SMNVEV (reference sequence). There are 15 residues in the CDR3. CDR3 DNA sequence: TGTGCCAGCAGTTTCCTACCTGTTGGGACCGGGGAGCTGTTTTTT. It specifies CASSFLPVGTGELFF.

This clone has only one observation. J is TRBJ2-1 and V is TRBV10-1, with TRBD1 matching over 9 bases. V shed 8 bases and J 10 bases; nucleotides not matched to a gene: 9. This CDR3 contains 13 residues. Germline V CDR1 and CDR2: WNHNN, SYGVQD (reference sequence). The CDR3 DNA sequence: TGCGCCAGCTCCGGGACAGGGCTTGGGGAGCAGTTCTTC. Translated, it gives CASSGTGLGEQFF.

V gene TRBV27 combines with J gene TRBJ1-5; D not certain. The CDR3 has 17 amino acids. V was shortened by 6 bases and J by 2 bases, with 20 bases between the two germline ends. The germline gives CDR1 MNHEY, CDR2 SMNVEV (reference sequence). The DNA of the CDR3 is TGTGCCAGCAGCCTACTCAGTCCCGCGGGTCGCAATCAGCCCCAGCATTTT. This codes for CASSLLSPAGRNQPQHF.